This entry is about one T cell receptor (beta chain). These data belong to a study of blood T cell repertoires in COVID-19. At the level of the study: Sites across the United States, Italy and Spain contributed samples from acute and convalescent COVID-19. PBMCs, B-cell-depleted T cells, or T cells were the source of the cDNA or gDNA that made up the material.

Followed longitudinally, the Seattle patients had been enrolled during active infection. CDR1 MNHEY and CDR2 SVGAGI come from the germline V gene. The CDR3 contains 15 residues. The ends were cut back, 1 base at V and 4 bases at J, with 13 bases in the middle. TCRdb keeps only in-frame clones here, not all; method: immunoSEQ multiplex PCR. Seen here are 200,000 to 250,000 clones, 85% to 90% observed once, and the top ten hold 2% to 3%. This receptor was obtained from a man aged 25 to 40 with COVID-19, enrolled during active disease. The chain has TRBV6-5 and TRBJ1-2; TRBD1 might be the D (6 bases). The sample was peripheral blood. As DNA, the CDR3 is TGTGCCAGCAGTTACTGGGCAGGGGCCTTCTATGGCTACACCTTC. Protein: CASSYWAGAFYGYTF.